Here is one T cell receptor beta chain with its context. Its antigen is not known. These data come from a study of cytomegalovirus exposure and HLA in healthy donors. General study results and limits: Later, an analysis found that common viral pathogens appeared to be linked with several of the most significant clusters. Cytomegalovirus association was assigned to approximately 160 TCR beta chains. Three CMV-associated chains proved CMV antigen-specific in vitro.

Primers for the PCR totalled 60 Vbeta and 13 Jbeta. Only in-frame clones appear in the TCRdb table, and some are missing; sequencing was by immunoSEQ multiplex PCR. Here the sample spans roughly 150,000 clones, 75% being singletons. The germline CDR1 and CDR2 sequences are GTSNPN and SVGIG (reference sequence). CDR3 length: 12 residues. The source of this sequence is a man aged 18-30 years in good health and CMV-seropositive. Sequenced: PBMCs. This rearrangement joins TRBV30 to TRBJ2-5; 8 nucleotides match TRBD1. The better agreement between TRBJ2-7 and the DNA end casts doubt on the J call. CDR3 sequence: CAWQDRVYEQYF. The CDR3 DNA is TGTGCCTGGCAGGACAGGGTCTACGAGCAGTACTTC.